This T cell receptor (beta chain) comes out of a study of blood T cell repertoires in COVID-19. Trimming removed 10 bases from V and 5 bases from J; junction bases left unmatched: 8. The germline CDR1 and CDR2 sequences are SNHLY and FYNNEI. There are 15 residues in the CDR3. Profiling relied on immunoSEQ multiplex PCR, and the TCRdb table lists in-frame clones only, not all of them. The table includes about 180,000 clones, 86% detected once. This clonotype was obtained from a young woman who had recovered from COVID-19. The source material was PBMCs or T cells enriched from blood (not recorded which). This sequence joins TRBV2 and TRBJ2-1; 13 bases match TRBD2. CDR3 in DNA: TGTGCCATTTGGACCGGGACTAGCGGGAACAATGAGCAGTTCTTC. As protein: CAIWTGTSGNNEQFF.